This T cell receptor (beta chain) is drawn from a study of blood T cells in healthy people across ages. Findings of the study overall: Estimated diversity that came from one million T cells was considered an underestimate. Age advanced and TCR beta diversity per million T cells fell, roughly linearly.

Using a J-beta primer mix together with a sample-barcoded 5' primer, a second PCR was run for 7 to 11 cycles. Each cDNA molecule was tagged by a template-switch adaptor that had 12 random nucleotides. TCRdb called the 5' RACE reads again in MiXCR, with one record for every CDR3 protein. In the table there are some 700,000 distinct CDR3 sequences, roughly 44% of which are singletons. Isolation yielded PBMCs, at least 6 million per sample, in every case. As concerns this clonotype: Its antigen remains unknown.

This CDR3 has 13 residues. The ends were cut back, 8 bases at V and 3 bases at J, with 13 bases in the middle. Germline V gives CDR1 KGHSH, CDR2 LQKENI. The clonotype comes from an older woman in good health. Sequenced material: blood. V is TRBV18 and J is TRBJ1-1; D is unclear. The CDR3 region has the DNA TGTGCCAGCGCAACAAGGGAGGACACTGAAGCTTTCTTT. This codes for CASATREDTEAFF.